Below are 24 T cell receptor beta chains sequenced from a single sample in a study of memory CD4+ T cells and cytomegalovirus serostatus. Single viable CD3+CD4+CD8-CD45RO+ cells were sorted as the memory CD4+ T cells. This table comes from immunoSEQ multiplex PCR, and its TCRdb copy is limited to in-frame clones, with some not included. The sample has about 56,000 clones, about 80% seen once; the top ten hold over 2%. The sequenced sample was memory CD4+ T cells from blood. These receptors all stem from an adult in good health and CMV-seropositive.

This clone has a single count. The V gene is TRBV28, the J gene TRBJ1-2; 7 bases line up with TRBD1. The V gene's germline CDR1 is MDHEN and CDR2 SYDVKM. The CDR3 covers 15 residues. With V trimmed by 1 base and J by 5 bases, 7 bases remained unmatched. The CDR3 nucleotides are TGTGCCAGCAGTTTATCGGCGGGACAGAAATATGGCTACACCTTC. Translating gives CASSLSAGQKYGYTF.

In its sample, this clone is medium-sized. V usage is TRBV30 and J usage is TRBJ1-2; 9 positions agree with TRBD1. Germline V gives CDR1 GTSNPN, CDR2 SVGIG (reference sequence). The length of the CDR3 is 17 residues. V was clipped by 1 base and J by 5 bases; unmatched bases: 14. CDR3 nucleotide sequence: TGTGCCTGGAGTGCCGTTTTGAGGACAGGGGCGGCATATGGCTACACCTTC. It yields the protein CAWSAVLRTGAAYGYTF.

CDR3 nucleotide sequence: TGTGCCAGCAGCTCCCGACAGGGTGGCTTGTTTGCGGGGGCCAACGTCCTGACTTTC. It yields the protein CASSSRQGGLFAGANVLTF. This chain connects TRBV7-2 to TRBJ2-6; 7 nucleotides agree with TRBD1. CDR3 length: 19 amino acids. The J segment lost 4 bases and the V segment lost 4 bases, leaving 16 bases of the junction unmatched. Germline V gives CDR1 SGHTA, CDR2 FQGNSA.

This clone was counted once. The rearrangement uses TRBV2 and TRBJ1-2; 8 bases map to TRBD1. Germline trimming cut 2 bases from V and 7 bases from J; bases unmatched to any gene: 3. The CDR3 extends over 13 amino acids. Germline CDR1 is SNHLY and CDR2 is FYNNEI. CDR3 bases: TGTGCCAGCAGTGAACAGGGACAGGCTGGCTACACCTTC. Protein sequence: CASSEQGQAGYTF.

The chain has TRBV6-5 and TRBJ2-5, with TRBD2 matching 11 bases. Germline loops: CDR1 MNHEY, CDR2 SVGAGI. The V and J ends lost 6 bases and 5 bases, in that order; junction bases with no gene match: 2. The length of the CDR3 is 13 residues. CDR3 region: CASRLAGGETQYF. The CDR3 bases are TGTGCCAGCAGGCTAGCGGGAGGTGAGACCCAGTACTTC.

This chain joins TRBV7-2 and TRBJ2-3, with D possibly TRBD2 on 6 matching bases. The CDR3 sequence is 16 residues long. Germline CDR1 is SGHTA and CDR2 is FQGNSA. V was trimmed by 4 bases and J by 2 bases, leaving 16 bases between them. CDR3 DNA: TGTGCCAGCAGCTCCAACCCGGGACTCGTCACAGATACGCAGTATTTT. Its translation is CASSSNPGLVTDTQYF.

This CDR3 reads CASEPGVASIGETQYF. CDR3 nucleotides: TGCGCCAGCGAGCCAGGGGTCGCAAGTATTGGAGAGACCCAGTACTTC. The chain recombines TRBV5-1 with TRBJ2-5; a possible D gene is TRBD1 (6 bases). The V gene's germline CDR1 is SGHRS and CDR2 YFSETQ. This CDR3 contains 16 residues. V was shortened by 7 bases and J by 4 bases, with 23 bases between the two germline ends.

This clone was found a few times. The chain is built from TRBV30 and TRBJ1-1; D is unresolved. Between the trimmed V and J ends, which lost 3 bases and 0 bases, there was a span of 2 bases. This CDR3 spans 11 amino acids. Germline lookup yields CDR1 GTSNPN and CDR2 SVGIG (reference sequence). The chain's CDR3 is CAWRMNTEAFF. The CDR3 DNA follows: TGTGCCTGGAGGATGAACACTGAAGCTTTCTTT. The full variable domain, completed using reference TRBV30 and TRBJ1-1, is SQTIHQWPATLVQPVGSPLSLECTVEGTSNPNLYWYRQAAGRGLQLLFYSVGIGQISSEVPQNLSASRPQDRQFILSSKKLLLSDSGFYLCAWRMNTEAFFGQGTRLTVV.

This clone was detected only a few times. The V gene is TRBV5-1, the J gene TRBJ2-5; 13 nucleotides line up with TRBD2. V gave up 4 bases and J gave up 0 bases; unmatched junction bases: 6. This CDR3 spans 17 amino acids. Looked up from germline, CDR1 is SGHRS and CDR2 is YFSETQ. Here the CDR3 DNA reads TGCGCCAGCAGCACGGGACTAGCGGGAAGGTACCAAGAGACCCAGTACTTC. It specifies CASSTGLAGRYQETQYF. Supplemented by reference TRBV5-1 and TRBJ2-5, the full variable domain reads KAGVTQTPRYLIKTRGQQVTLSCSPISGHRSVSWYQQTPGQGLQFLFEYFSETQRNKGNFPGRFSGRQFSNSRSEMNVSTLELGDSALYLCASSTGLAGRYQETQYFGPGTRLLVL.

The rearrangement uses TRBV10-3 and TRBJ2-5, with 7 bases that match TRBD2. Germline V gene lookup returns CDR1 ENHRY and CDR2 SYGVKD. V trimming: 0 bases; J trimming: 5 bases; junction bases outside the gene matches: 9. The CDR3 has 16 amino acids. The CDR3 loop is CAISESGGRSQETQYF. CDR3 nucleotides: TGTGCCATCAGTGAGTCAGGCGGGAGAAGTCAGGAGACCCAGTACTTC.

This chain links TRBV2 with TRBJ1-5; TRBD1 might be the D (5 bases). CDR3 length: 16 amino acids. Trimming took 0 bases from V and 4 from J, leaving 13 bases between them. Per germline, CDR1 SNHLY and CDR2 FYNNEI. The CDR3 loop reads CASSEAAGRGNQPQHF. The CDR3 coding sequence is TGTGCCAGCAGTGAAGCGGCAGGTCGGGGGAATCAGCCCCAGCATTTT.

This clone is classed as medium-sized. The chain's CDR3 is CASTRSGQFNQPQHF. CDR3 bases: TGTGCCAGTACCCGGTCGGGACAGTTCAATCAGCCCCAGCATTTT. The chain links TRBV19 to TRBJ1-5; TRBD1 matches at 7 bases. The CDR3 totals 15 residues. Germline lookup yields CDR1 LNHDA and CDR2 SQIVND (reference sequence). With 7 bases clipped from V and 3 bases from J, the junction kept 9 bases outside the gene matches.

J is TRBJ2-2 and V is TRBV6-5, with TRBD2 matching over 11 bases. The J segment lost 8 bases and the V segment lost 8 bases, leaving 10 bases of the junction unmatched. CDR1 MNHEY and CDR2 SVGAGI come from the germline V gene. This CDR3 contains 15 residues. CDR3 in amino acids: CASGRLAGGVGELFF. The DNA for the CDR3 is TGTGCCAGCGGTAGATTAGCGGGAGGGGTAGGGGAGCTGTTTTTT.

The chain recombines TRBV5-5 with TRBJ2-3; D is unresolved. Trimming removed 0 bases at V and 6 bases at J, with 11 bases between. Looked up from germline, CDR1 is SGHKS and CDR2 is YYEKEE (reference sequence). There are 14 residues in the CDR3. In DNA form, the CDR3 reads TGTGCCAGCAGCTTGGTATGGGGTGGGGATACGCAGTATTTT. It codes for CASSLVWGGDTQYF.

The chain links TRBV27 to TRBJ2-3; 7 nucleotides align to TRBD2. In germline, CDR1 is MNHEY, CDR2 SMNVEV (reference sequence). Trimming took 7 bases from V and 5 from J; bases not matched to a gene: 3. The CDR3 totals 12 residues. The chain's CDR3 is CASTSGLDTQYF. CDR3 in DNA: TGTGCCAGCACTAGCGGACTAGATACGCAGTATTTT.

The chain links TRBV28 to TRBJ1-6; D is unclear. From germline, CDR1 is MDHEN and CDR2 SYDVKM. The CDR3 has 12 residues. Trimming left V 2 bases short and J 5 bases short, with 1 base between. Written as DNA, the CDR3 is TGTGCCAGCAGTTTACATAATTCACCCCTCCACTTT. Translation gives CASSLHNSPLHF.

The CDR3: CASSADNGGSGKYF. DNA of the CDR3: TGTGCCAGCAGCGCCGACAACGGCGGGTCTGGCAAGTATTTT. V is TRBV11-2 and J is TRBJ2-3, with D possibly being TRBD2 (5 bases). Germline V gives CDR1 SGHAT, CDR2 FQNNGV. The CDR3 is made up of 14 amino acids. V dropped 5 bases and J dropped 13 bases, with 22 bases sitting between them. Full variable domain (rest looked up from reference TRBV11-2 and TRBJ2-3): EAGVAQSPRYKIIEKRQSVAFWCNPISGHATLYWYQQILGQGPKLLIQFQNNGVVDDSQLPKDRFSAERLKGVDSTLKIQPAKLEDSAVYLCASSADNGGSGKYFGPGTRLTVL.

The rearrangement joins TRBV29-1 to TRBJ2-3; a weak D match, TRBD2 (5 bases). This CDR3 contains 11 residues. The V end lost 1 base, the J end lost 6 bases, and 5 bases lay between the germline ends. The germline V gene has CDR1 SQVTM and CDR2 ANQGSEA. The CDR3 DNA follows: TGCAGCGTTGAAGTAGCGGATACGCAGTATTTT. This gives the protein CSVEVADTQYF.

About this clone: Different DNA sequences within this sample yield the same CDR3. The chain combines TRBV30 with TRBJ1-4; perhaps TRBD1 as D (5 bases). Germline V gene data show CDR1 as GTSNPN and CDR2 as SVGIG (reference sequence). CDR3 size: 13 residues. Trimming removed 0 bases at V and 8 bases at J, with 10 bases between. The CDR3 nucleotides are TGTGCCTGGAGTGTGGGGGGAGGGGAAAAACTGTTTTTT. Amino acid sequence: CAWSVGGGEKLFF.

The J gene is TRBJ2-3, the V gene TRBV27; D call uncertain. The CDR3 runs to 17 residues. Per germline, CDR1 MNHEY and CDR2 SMNVEV (reference sequence). Between the trimmed V and J ends, which lost 2 bases and 8 bases, there was a span of 23 bases. CDR3 bases: TGTGCCAGCAGTTTAAACCCGGAATCCAACTATGGCCGTACGCAGTATTTT. Translated: CASSLNPESNYGRTQYF.

This clone has only a few counts. The gene calls are TRBV27 and TRBJ2-7, with D unclear. Germline CDR1 is MNHEY and CDR2 is SMNVEV (reference sequence). Trimming cost V 4 bases and J 7 bases, with 11 bases left between them. CDR3 length: 12 residues. CDR3 loop: CASSSVLGEQYV. The CDR3 bases are TGTGCCAGCAGTTCCGTGCTGGGGGAGCAGTACGTC.

This chain joins TRBV20-1 and TRBJ2-5; D is ambiguous. The germline V gene has CDR1 DFQATT and CDR2 SNEGSKA (reference sequence). Between the trimmed V and J ends, which lost 7 bases and 5 bases, there was a span of 11 bases. This CDR3 has 11 residues. CDR3: CSGNLGETQYF. CDR3 nucleotide sequence: TGCAGTGGAAACTTAGGGGAGACCCAGTACTTC.

A few counts support this clone. V usage is TRBV29-1 and J usage is TRBJ1-1; no reliable D call. Germline V CDR1 and CDR2: SQVTM, ANQGSEA. The CDR3 totals 14 residues. V was trimmed by 6 bases and J by 0 bases, leaving 14 bases between them. CDR3 region: CSVMDGIMNTEAFF. The CDR3, as DNA: TGCAGCGTCATGGACGGGATCATGAACACTGAAGCTTTCTTT.

The chain carries TRBV6-5 and TRBJ2-7; D not certain. From germline, CDR1 is MNHEY and CDR2 SVGAGI. CDR3 length: 14 residues. V lost 0 bases and J 2 bases, leaving 8 bases between the germline ends. This chain's CDR3 is CASSYSSSTYEQYF. The CDR3 DNA sequence: TGTGCCAGCAGTTACTCCAGCAGTACCTACGAGCAGTACTTC.